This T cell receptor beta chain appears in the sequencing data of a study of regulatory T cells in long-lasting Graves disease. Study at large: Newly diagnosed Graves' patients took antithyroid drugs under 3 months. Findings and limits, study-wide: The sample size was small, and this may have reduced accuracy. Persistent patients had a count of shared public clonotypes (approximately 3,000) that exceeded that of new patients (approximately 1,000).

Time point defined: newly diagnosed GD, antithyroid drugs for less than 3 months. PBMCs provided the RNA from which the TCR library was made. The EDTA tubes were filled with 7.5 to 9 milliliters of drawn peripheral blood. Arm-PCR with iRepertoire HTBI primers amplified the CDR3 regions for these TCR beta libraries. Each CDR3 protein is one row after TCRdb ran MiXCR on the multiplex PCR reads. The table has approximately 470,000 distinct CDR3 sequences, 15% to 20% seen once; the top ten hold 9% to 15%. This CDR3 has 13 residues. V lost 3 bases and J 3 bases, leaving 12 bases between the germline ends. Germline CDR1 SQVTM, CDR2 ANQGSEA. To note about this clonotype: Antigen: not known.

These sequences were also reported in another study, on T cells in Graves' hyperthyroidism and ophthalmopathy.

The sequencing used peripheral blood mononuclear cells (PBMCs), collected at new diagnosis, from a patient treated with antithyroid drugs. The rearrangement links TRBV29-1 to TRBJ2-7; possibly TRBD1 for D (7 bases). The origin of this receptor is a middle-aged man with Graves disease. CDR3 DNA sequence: TGCAGCGTTGATAGGCAGGGGGGCTACGAGCAGTACTTC. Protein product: CSVDRQGGYEQYF.